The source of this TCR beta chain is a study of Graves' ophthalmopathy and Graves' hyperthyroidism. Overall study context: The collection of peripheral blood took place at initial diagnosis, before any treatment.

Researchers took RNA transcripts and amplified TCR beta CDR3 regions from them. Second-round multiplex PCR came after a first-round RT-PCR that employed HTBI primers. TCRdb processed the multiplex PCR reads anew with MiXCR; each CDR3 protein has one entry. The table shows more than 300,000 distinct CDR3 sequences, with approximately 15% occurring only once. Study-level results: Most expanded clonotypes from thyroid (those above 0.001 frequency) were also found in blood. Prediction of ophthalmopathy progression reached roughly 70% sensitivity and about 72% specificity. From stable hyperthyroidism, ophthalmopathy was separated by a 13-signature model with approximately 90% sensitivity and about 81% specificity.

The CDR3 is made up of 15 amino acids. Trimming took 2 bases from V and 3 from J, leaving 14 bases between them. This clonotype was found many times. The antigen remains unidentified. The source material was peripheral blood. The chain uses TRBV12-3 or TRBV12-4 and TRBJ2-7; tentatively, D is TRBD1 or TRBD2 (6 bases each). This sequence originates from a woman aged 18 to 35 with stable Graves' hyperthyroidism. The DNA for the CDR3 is TGTGCCAGCAGTTTATCCGCGGGACATAGCTACGAGCAGTACTTC. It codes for CASSLSAGHSYEQYF.